Each of the 6 T cell receptor beta chains below was sequenced from the same sample in a study of early T cells in non-severe SARS-CoV-2 infection. MiXCR, run by TCRdb on the 5' RACE reads, gives a single entry per CDR3 protein. The table includes approximately 76,000 distinct CDR3 sequences, about 12% detected once. The sequencing sample was made of whole blood. The receptors originated from an adult who was a healthcare worker with PCR-confirmed SARS-CoV-2 infection or an uninfected control (not recorded which).

The chain recombines TRBV20-1 with TRBJ2-3, with D maybe TRBD1 (8 bases). This CDR3 is built from 15 residues. CDR1 and CDR2 from the germline V gene are DFQATT and SNEGSKA (reference sequence). V shed 5 bases and J shed 2 bases, with 17 bases lying between them. The CDR3 is CSAPGGTGATDTQYF. CDR3 sequence (DNA): TGCAGTGCTCCCGGGGGGACAGGAGCCACAGATACGCAGTATTTT.

This clonotype was observed a few times. This sequence joins TRBV13 and TRBJ2-5; D is unclear. Germline-derived CDR1 and CDR2 are PRHDT and FYEKMQ (reference sequence). Trimming left V 8 bases short and J 1 base short, with 8 bases between. The CDR3 length is 12 residues. CDR3: CASRGFQETQYF. CDR3 nucleotide sequence: TGTGCCAGCCGCGGCTTCCAAGAGACCCAGTACTTC.

This clonotype has at least ten counts. The chain joins TRBV9 to TRBJ1-6; tentatively, D is TRBD1 (6 bases). CDR1 SGDLS and CDR2 YYNGEE come from the germline V gene. Trimming shortened V by 2 bases and J by 7 bases, and 13 bases separated the two germline ends. The CDR3 runs to 15 residues. CDR3 sequence (DNA): TGTGCCAGCAGCGTGAGGGGGGAAAGGAATTCACCCCTCCACTTT. It yields the protein CASSVRGERNSPLHF. Full variable domain (missing parts from reference TRBV9 and TRBJ1-6): DSGVTQTPKHLITATGQRVTLRCSPRSGDLSVYWYQQSLDQGLQFLIQYYNGEERAKGNILERFSAQQFPDLHSELNLSSLELGDSALYFCASSVRGERNSPLHFGNGTRLTVT.

This clonotype was observed many times. The genes are TRBV6-5 and TRBJ1-1; D call uncertain. V lost 5 bases and J 7 bases, leaving 8 bases between the germline ends. Germline V gives CDR1 MNHEY, CDR2 SVGAGI. The CDR3 has 11 residues. The CDR3 coding sequence is TGTGCCAGCAGTCAAGGACTTGAAGCTTTCTTT. Its protein is CASSQGLEAFF.

This clonotype came up many times. The chain carries TRBV7-6 and TRBJ2-7, with 7 positions matching TRBD2. CDR1 and CDR2 (germline): SGHVS, FNYEAQ. The CDR3 contains 12 residues. V dropped 5 bases and J dropped 5; count of bases not matched to a gene: 3. The CDR3 is CASSPGGDEQYF. The CDR3 DNA follows: TGTGCCAGCAGCCCTGGGGGGGACGAGCAGTACTTC.

This clonotype has more than one count but fewer than ten. The rearrangement joins TRBV7-2 to TRBJ2-3; 7 bases line up with TRBD2. CDR3 length: 14 amino acids. Germline assignment: CDR1 SGHTA and CDR2 FQGNSA. The ends lost 5 bases at V and 1 base at J; junction bases unmatched: 3. The CDR3 DNA follows: TGTGCCAGCAGCCAGCGGGGTCGCACAGATACGCAGTATTTT. Protein product: CASSQRGRTDTQYF.